This TCR beta chain was recovered during a study of blood T cell repertoires in COVID-19. V lost 0 bases, J lost 11 bases, and 20 bases lay in between. This CDR3 spans 16 amino acids. CDR1 and CDR2 (germline): SGHTS, YDEGEE. Residents of approximately 25 US areas, aged about 18 to 95 years, made up the participants. Libraries were prepared by immunoSEQ multiplex PCR; TCRdb keeps only in-frame clonotypes and omits some of them. The repertoire holds approximately 200,000 clones, with around 84% as singletons. The receptor was isolated from a woman in her forties with acute COVID-19. The rearrangement links TRBV5-8 to TRBJ1-4; D remains ambiguous. Input material: PBMCs or T cells enriched from blood (not recorded which). CDR3: CASSLAGWQAGWKLFF. CDR3 nucleotide sequence: TGTGCCAGCAGCTTGGCCGGCTGGCAGGCGGGGTGGAAACTGTTTTTT.